This T cell receptor (beta chain) is drawn from a study of vaccination effects on CD4 cells after COVID-19 (dated by TCRdb to the early 2020s). About the full investigation: Each participant received two doses of an mRNA SARS-CoV-2 vaccine, either BNT162b2 or mRNA-1273. The study compared SARS-CoV-2 spike-specific CD4+ TCR repertoires before and after mRNA vaccination in COVID-19 convalescent patients and infection-naive vaccine recipients. Cultures from other donors in the study were sequenced with the Oncomine TCR Beta short-read assay on an Illumina iSeq 100. The full study included 10 to 11 COVID-19 convalescent patients and a handful of SARS-CoV-2-naive healthy vaccine recipients. The study at large found these results: In healthy vaccine recipients, vaccine-induced clones were almost all SARS-CoV-2 mono-reactive, with only 1 of 255 cross-reactive with common cold coronaviruses. The study was limited by a small number of convalescent patients, and early post-infection timepoints were lacking. Marked clonal contraction was observed in both infection-induced and vaccine-induced clones at late post-vaccination timepoints, consistent with waning T cell responses.

In the ViraFEST assay, PBMC were stimulated with viral peptide pools, and TCR sequencing was then used to find antigen-specific CD4+ T cell clonotypes based on their expansion. After about 10 days of culture, CD4+ T cells were isolated with the EasySep CD4+ T cell isolation kit. None of the healthy vaccine recipients had a prior SARS-CoV-2 infection, which was confirmed by nucleocapsid antibody tests that came back negative both before and after vaccination. Fewer than 2.5 million PBMC per well were cultured in IMDM with about 4.8% human AB serum, roughly 10 IU/ml IL-2 and gentamicin, plus 10 ug/ml peptides. On days 3 and 7, half of the culture medium was replaced with fresh IL-2-containing medium. Unless noted otherwise, every peptide stimulation condition was grown in triplicate wells. PBMC were separated from whole blood using Ficoll-Paque Plus gradient centrifugation and were then either cryopreserved at -140C or used fresh. The overlapping peptide pools covered the spike proteins of SARS-CoV-2 and of the common cold coronaviruses HCoV-NL63, HCoV-OC43 and HCoV-229E. The QIAamp micro DNA kit was used to extract genomic DNA from the cultured CD4+ T cells.

To note about this clone: Its antigen target is currently unknown. No qualities accompany the bases; no much larger clone lies one base away.

V lost 4 bases and J lost 6 bases; the stretch between them is 12 bases long. The germline V gene provides CDR1 SGHRS and CDR2 YFSETQ. Taken from cysteine to phenylalanine, the CDR3 has 13 residues. Only CDR3 DNA is held: 39 bases, read in frame from base 1. Libraries came from the immunoSEQ multiplex PCR assay. DNA from the cultured and isolated CD4+ T cells underwent TCR beta CDR3 sequencing. Turning to the authors' computational methods: Non-productive TCR sequences were removed, reads were trimmed to the CDR3 region, and CDR3s of at least 7 amino acids were retained. Antigen-specific clonotypes were identified using the MANAFEST web app by comparison of expansion in peptide wells against reference cultures. Positive clones required FDR<0.05 expansion versus reference and all other wells, odds ratio above 5, and frequency above 0.1% in two replicate wells. A clonotype was called cross-reactive if it was significantly expanded both in SARS-CoV-2 spike wells and in at least one common cold coronavirus spike condition. CDR3 similarity was assessed by Levenshtein distance with the stringdist R package, and unrooted trees were built with ape in R 3.6.1. What TCRdb holds here is the immuneACCESS table cut down to in-frame rearrangements. Part of the clones is not present; checked against another copy, under half of the missing clones reflect an unresolved V gene, and the others are unexplained. That table gives V, J and clone size, and the DNA gave D and trimming. The sample records roughly 75,000 clones, roughly 70% of which are singletons. The ten largest account for approximately 3.7% of the sample.

The chain couples TRBV5-1 to TRBJ2-3; a weak D assignment points to TRBD1 (6 bases agree). The clonotype comes from a human donor who received a COVID-19 vaccine. Sample: CD4+ T cells from PBMCs cultured with HCoV-OC43 spike peptides, taken before COVID-19 vaccination. The cell subset or site tag for this specimen amounts to: HCoV-OC43 spike overlapping peptide pool stimulation. The nucleotide sequence is given as TGCGCCAGCAGCCTCCAAAGGGGGGATACGCAGTATTTT. Translated, this gives CASSLQRGDTQYF. Reference TRBV5-1 and TRBJ2-3 genes cover what lies past the CDR3, so the full variable domain is KAGVTQTPRYLIKTRGQQVTLSCSPISGHRSVSWYQQTPGQGLQFLFEYFSETQRNKGNFPGRFSGRQFSNSRSEMNVSTLELGDSALYLCASSLQRGDTQYFGPGTRLTVL.